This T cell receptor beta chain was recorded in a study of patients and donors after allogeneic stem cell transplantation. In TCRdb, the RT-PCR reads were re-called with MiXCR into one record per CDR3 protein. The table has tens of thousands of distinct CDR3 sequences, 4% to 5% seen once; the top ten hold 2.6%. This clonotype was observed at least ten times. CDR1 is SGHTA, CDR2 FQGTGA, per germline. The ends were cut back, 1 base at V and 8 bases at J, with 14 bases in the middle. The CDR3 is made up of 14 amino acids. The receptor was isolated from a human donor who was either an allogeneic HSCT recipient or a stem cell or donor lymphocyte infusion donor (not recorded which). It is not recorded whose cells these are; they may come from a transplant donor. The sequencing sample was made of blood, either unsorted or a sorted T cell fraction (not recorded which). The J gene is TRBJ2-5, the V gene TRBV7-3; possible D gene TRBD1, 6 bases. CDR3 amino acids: CASSLSRDTPTQYF. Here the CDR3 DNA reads TGTGCCAGCAGCTTAAGTAGGGACACCCCCACCCAGTACTTC.